This T cell receptor beta chain was recorded in a study of post-analysis software for immune sequencing data. Broader study findings: Included in a set of roughly five TRBV segments more frequent in patients than controls were TRBV5-6, TRBV5-1 and TRBV20-1.

TCR beta cDNA libraries included unique molecular identifiers. A single record per CDR3 protein comes from TCRdb applying MiXCR to the PCR reads. The repertoire holds roughly 800,000 distinct CDR3 sequences, with about 45% as singletons. Details on this clonotype: The target antigen is unknown.

V gave up 0 bases and J gave up 2 bases, with 25 bases separating them. The CDR3 length is 20 residues. Germline CDR1 reads SGHDN; CDR2 reads FVKESK. The J gene is TRBJ2-5, the V gene TRBV14, with D tentatively TRBD1 (7 bases). Sequenced sample: blood. This clonotype was obtained from a girl aged 5-17 years with multiple sclerosis. The CDR3 sequence is CASSQDWGDSLWMGQETQYF. DNA for the CDR3: TGTGCCAGCAGCCAAGACTGGGGGGACAGCTTATGGATGGGTCAAGAGACCCAGTACTTC. Full variable domain (outside the CDR3, taken from reference TRBV14 and TRBJ2-5): EAGVTQFPSHSVIEKGQTVTLRCDPISGHDNLYWYRRVMGKEIKFLLHFVKESKQDESGMPNNRFLAERTGGTYSTLKVQPAELEDSGVYFCASSQDWGDSLWMGQETQYFGPGTRLLVL.